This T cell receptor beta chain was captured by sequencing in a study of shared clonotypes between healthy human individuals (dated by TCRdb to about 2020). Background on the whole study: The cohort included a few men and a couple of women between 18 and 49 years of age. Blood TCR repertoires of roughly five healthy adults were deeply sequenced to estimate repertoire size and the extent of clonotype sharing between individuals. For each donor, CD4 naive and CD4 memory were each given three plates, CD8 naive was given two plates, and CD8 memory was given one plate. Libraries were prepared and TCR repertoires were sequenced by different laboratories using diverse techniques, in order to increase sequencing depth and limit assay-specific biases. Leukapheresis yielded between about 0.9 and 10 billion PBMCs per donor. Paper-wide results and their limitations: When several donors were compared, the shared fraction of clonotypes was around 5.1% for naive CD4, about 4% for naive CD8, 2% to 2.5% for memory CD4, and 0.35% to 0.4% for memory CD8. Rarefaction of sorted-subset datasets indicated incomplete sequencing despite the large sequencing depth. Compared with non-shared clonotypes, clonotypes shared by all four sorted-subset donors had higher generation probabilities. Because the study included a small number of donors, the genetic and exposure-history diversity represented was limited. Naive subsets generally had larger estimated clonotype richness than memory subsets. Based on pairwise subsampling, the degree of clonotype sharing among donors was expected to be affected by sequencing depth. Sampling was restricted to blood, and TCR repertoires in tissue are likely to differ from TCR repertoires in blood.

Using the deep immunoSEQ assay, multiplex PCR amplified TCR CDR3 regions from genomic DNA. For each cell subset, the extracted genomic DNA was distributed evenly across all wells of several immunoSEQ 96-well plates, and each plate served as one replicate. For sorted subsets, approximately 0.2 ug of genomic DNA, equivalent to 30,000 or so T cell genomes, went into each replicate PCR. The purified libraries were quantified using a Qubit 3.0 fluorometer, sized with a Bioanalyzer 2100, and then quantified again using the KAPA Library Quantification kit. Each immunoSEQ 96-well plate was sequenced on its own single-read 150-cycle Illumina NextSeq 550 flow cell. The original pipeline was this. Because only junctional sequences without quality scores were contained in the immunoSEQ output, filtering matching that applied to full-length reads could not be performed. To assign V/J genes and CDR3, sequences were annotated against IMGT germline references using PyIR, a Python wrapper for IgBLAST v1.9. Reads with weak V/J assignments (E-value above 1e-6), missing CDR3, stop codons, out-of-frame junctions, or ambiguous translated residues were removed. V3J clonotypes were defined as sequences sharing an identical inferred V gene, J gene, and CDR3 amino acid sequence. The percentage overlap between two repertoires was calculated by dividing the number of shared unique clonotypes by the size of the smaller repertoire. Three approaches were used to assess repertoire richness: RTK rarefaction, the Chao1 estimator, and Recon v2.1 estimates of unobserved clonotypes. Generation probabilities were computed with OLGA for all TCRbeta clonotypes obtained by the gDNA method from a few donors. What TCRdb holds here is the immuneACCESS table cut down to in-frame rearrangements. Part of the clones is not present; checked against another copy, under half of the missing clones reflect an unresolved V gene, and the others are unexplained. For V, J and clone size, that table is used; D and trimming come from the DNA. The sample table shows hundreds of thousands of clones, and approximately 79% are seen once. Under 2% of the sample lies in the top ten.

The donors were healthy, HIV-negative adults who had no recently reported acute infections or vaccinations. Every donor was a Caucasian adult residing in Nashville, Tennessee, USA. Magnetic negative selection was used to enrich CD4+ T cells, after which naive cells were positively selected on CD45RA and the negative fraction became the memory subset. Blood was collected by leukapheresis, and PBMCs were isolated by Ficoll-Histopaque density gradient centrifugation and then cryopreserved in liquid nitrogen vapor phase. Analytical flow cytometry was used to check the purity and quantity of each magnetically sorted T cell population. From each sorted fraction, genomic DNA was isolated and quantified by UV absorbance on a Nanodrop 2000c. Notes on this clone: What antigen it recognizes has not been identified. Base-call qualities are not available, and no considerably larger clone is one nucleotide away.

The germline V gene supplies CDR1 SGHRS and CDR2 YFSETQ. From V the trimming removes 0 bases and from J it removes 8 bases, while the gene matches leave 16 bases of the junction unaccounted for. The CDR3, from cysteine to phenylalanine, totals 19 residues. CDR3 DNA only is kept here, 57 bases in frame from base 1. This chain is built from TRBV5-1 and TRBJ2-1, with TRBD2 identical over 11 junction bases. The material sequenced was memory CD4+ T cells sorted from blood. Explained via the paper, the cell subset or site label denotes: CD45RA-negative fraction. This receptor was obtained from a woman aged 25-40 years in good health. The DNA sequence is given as TGCGCCAGCAGCTTGGCCAAGGCGAGTCTAGCGGGAGGATATGATGAGCAGTTCTTC. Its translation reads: CASSLAKASLAGGYDEQFF.